This paragraph reports one TCR beta chain. Other nucleotide sequences in the sample specify the same CDR3. Some clones are missing from TCRdb's copy, which holds only in-frame ones; the method was immunoSEQ multiplex PCR. The sample yields about 400,000 clones, about 88% seen once. These data are taken from a study of blood T cell repertoires in COVID-19. About the research overall: T cells, B-cell-depleted T cells, or PBMCs supplied cDNA or gDNA.

The sequence came from a human donor in a cohort sampled during active COVID-19. The sequenced sample was peripheral blood.

CDR3 bases: TGTGCCAGCAGCTTAGCGGGACAGGGGTACAATGAGCAGTTCTTC. Its protein is CASSLAGQGYNEQFF. The V call is TRBV7-2, the J call TRBJ2-1; 10 bases fit TRBD1. Germline CDR1 is SGHTA and CDR2 is FQGNSA. The CDR3 spans 15 residues. V lost 0 bases to trimming and J lost 4 bases; unmatched junction nucleotides: 0.